The rows below give T cell receptor beta chains drawn from one sample of a study of graft-versus-host responses after intestinal transplantation. Their antigens are not known. Generated by immunoSEQ multiplex PCR, the TCRdb table keeps only in-frame clones and is missing some. The sample shows 85,000 to 90,000 clones, approximately 92% of them seen only once. The input for sequencing was unstimulated CD4+ T cells sorted from spleen or lymph node cells, taken before intestinal transplant. Receptors originate from a human donor who received an intestinal transplant. The CDR3 runs from the conserved cysteine through the conserved F or W. A D gene is named only where the DNA matches it firmly. Clone size is stated in some rows and not others, as once, few, many or a class when expanded.

size: -; D: TRBD1; V: TRBV29-1; J: TRBJ1-3; DNA: TGCAGCGTTGCTAGCAGGGGGGCCTCTGGAAACACCATATATTTT; CDR3: CSVASRGASGNTIYF
size: -; D: -; V: TRBV29-1; J: TRBJ1-1; DNA: TGCAGCGTCGCTGGTGTCACTGAAGCTTTCTTT; CDR3: CSVAGVTEAFF
size: -; D: TRBD1; V: TRBV25-1; J: TRBJ2-3; DNA: TGTGCCAGCAGTGGAGACAGGGCGGTCACAGATACGCAGTATTTT; CDR3: CASSGDRAVTDTQYF
size: -; D: -; V: TRBV5-1; J: TRBJ2-6; DNA: TGCGCCAGCAGCTTGTCTGGGGCCAACGTCCTGACTTTC; CDR3: CASSLSGANVLTF
size: -; D: TRBD1; V: TRBV4-1; J: TRBJ1-5; DNA: TGCGCCAGCAGCCAGCTCCCCCAGGGGGCTAGCAATCAGCCCCAGCATTTT; CDR3: CASSQLPQGASNQPQHF
size: -; D: TRBD1; V: TRBV9; J: TRBJ1-1; DNA: TGTGCCAGCAGCCCTAGGGACAGGGGAGTGACTGAAGCTTTCTTT; CDR3: CASSPRDRGVTEAFF
size: -; D: TRBD2; V: TRBV7-9; J: TRBJ2-3; DNA: TGTGCCAGCAGCTCCGGGACTAGCAGAAGCACAGATACGCAGTATTTT; CDR3: CASSSGTSRSTDTQYF
size: -; D: TRBD1; V: TRBV6-5; J: TRBJ2-3; DNA: TGTGCCAGCAGTTCCAGGACAGGGTTTACAGATACGCAGTATTTT; CDR3: CASSSRTGFTDTQYF
size: -; D: TRBD2; V: TRBV19; J: TRBJ2-1; DNA: TGTGCCAGTCGTAGCGGGATCAGTAATGAGCAGTTCTTC; CDR3: CASRSGISNEQFF
size: -; D: TRBD1; V: TRBV27; J: TRBJ2-7; DNA: TGTGCCACCTCAAAACGGACAGGGGGCATACACGAGCAGTACTTC; CDR3: CATSKRTGGIHEQYF
size: once; D: TRBD1; V: TRBV28; J: TRBJ1-5; DNA: TGTGCCAGCAGTCGTGGGGGGACAGTTGATCAGCCCCAGCATTTT; CDR3: CASSRGGTVDQPQHF
size: -; D: -; V: TRBV6-1; J: TRBJ2-7; DNA: TGTGCCAGCAGCGGGGGGACAGGACGATCCTACGAGCAGTACTTC; CDR3: CASSGGTGRSYEQYF
size: once; D: TRBD2; V: TRBV5-1; J: TRBJ2-1; DNA: TGCGCCAGCAGCGGGGGGACTACCCGGGAGCAGTTCTTC; CDR3: CASSGGTTREQFF
size: -; D: -; V: TRBV7-2; J: TRBJ2-7; DNA: TGTGCCAGCAGCCCCTTTAGGGGCAGGGTGGTGCAGTACTTC; CDR3: CASSPFRGRVVQYF
size: -; D: -; V: TRBV30; J: TRBJ1-1; DNA: TGTGCCTGGACTCGCAGAGGGACTGAAGCTTTCTTT; CDR3: CAWTRRGTEAFF
size: -; D: -; V: TRBV11-1; J: TRBJ2-7; DNA: TGTGCCAGCAGGAAACAAACCGGGAACCTGGACTACGAGCAGTACTTC; CDR3: CASRKQTGNLDYEQYF
size: -; D: TRBD2; V: TRBV7-2; J: TRBJ2-7; DNA: TGTGCCAGCAGCCCCCTAGCGGGAGAATACTACGAGCAGTACTTC; CDR3: CASSPLAGEYYEQYF
size: -; D: -; V: TRBV19; J: TRBJ1-1; DNA: TGTGCCAGTAGTATAGATGGACAAAGCTTTACCGGAATGAACACTGAAGCTTTCTTT; CDR3: CASSIDGQSFTGMNTEAFF
size: -; D: -; V: TRBV5-1; J: TRBJ2-2; DNA: TGCGCCAGCAAAAACGGGGCCGGGGAGCTGTTTTTT; CDR3: CASKNGAGELFF
size: -; D: TRBD2; V: TRBV7-6; J: TRBJ2-1; DNA: TGTGCCAGCAGCCAGCGGGGGAGCTCCTACAATGAGCAGTTCTTC; CDR3: CASSQRGSSYNEQFF
size: -; D: -; V: TRBV7-9; J: TRBJ2-1; DNA: TGTGCCAGCAGCTTAGCGCCAGAGGGCCACAATGAGCAGTTCTTC; CDR3: CASSLAPEGHNEQFF
size: -; D: -; V: TRBV30; J: TRBJ1-4; DNA: TGTGCCTGGACCCGAGATGCTGGGGCAAAACTGTTTTTT; CDR3: CAWTRDAGAKLFF